The present entry profiles one T cell receptor (beta chain) with its context. UMIs and sample barcodes were carried by the TCR alpha and TCR beta cDNA libraries that 5'RACE produced using constant-segment primers. From the 5' RACE reads, TCRdb called clonotypes with MiXCR, one entry per CDR3 protein. The data contain around 340,000 distinct CDR3 sequences, roughly 13% of them seen just once; the ten biggest clones take up roughly 20%. The data stem from a study of T-cell memory formation after mild COVID-19. The wider study: TCR clusters mostly belonged to single donors.

What was sequenced was PBMCs or a T cell subset sorted from them (not recorded which). The sequence derives from a young man who had mild COVID-19 (a few samples of this study predate the infection). Cell type and time point are not known.

The CDR3 loop reads CASSSGYQTAEAFF. As DNA, the CDR3 is TGTGCCAGCAGCTCCGGTTATCAAACCGCTGAAGCTTTCTTT. V is TRBV7-9 and J is TRBJ1-1, with D unresolved. The CDR3 covers 14 residues. In germline, CDR1 is SEHNR, CDR2 FQNEAQ (reference sequence). Trimming took off 4 bases at V and 6 bases at J, with 15 bases between the two ends. Looking up the rest from reference TRBV7-9 and TRBJ1-1 gives the full variable domain: DTGVSQNPRHKITKRGQNVTFRCDPISEHNRLYWYRQTLGQGPEFLTYFQNEAQLEKSRLLSDRFSAERPKGSFSTLEIQRTEQGDSAMYLCASSSGYQTAEAFFGQGTRLTVV.